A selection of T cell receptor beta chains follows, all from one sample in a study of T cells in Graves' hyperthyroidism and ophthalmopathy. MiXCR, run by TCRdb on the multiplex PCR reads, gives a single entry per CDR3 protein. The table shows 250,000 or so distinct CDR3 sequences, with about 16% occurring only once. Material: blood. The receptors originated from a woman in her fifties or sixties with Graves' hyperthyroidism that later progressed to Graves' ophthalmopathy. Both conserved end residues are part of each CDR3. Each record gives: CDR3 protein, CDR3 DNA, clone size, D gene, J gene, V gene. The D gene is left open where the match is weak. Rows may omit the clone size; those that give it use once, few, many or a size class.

CASSSRARNQPQHF,TGTGCCAGCAGTTCTCGGGCTCGCAATCAGCCCCAGCATTTT,-,-,TRBJ1-5,TRBV12-3/TRBV12-4
CASSSSGNSVDTEAFF,TGTGCCAGCAGTTCATCAGGGAATTCGGTTGACACTGAAGCTTTCTTT,many,-,TRBJ1-1,TRBV28
CASSVVSSPNTGELFF,TGTGCCAGCAGCGTAGTGAGTTCGCCGAACACCGGGGAGCTGTTTTTT,many,-,TRBJ2-2,TRBV9
CASSLVPTGTGESDTQYF,TGCGCCAGCAGCTTGGTTCCTACCGGGACAGGGGAGTCAGATACGCAGTATTTT,many,TRBD1,TRBJ2-3,TRBV5-1
CASSQAIEGISEKLFF,TGCGCCAGCAGCCAAGCCATAGAAGGGATAAGTGAAAAACTGTTTTTT,-,-,TRBJ1-4,TRBV4-1
CASSQGQRRLSYEQYF,TGTGCCAGCAGCCAAGGCCAGCGGAGGCTGTCCTACGAGCAGTACTTC,many,-,TRBJ2-7,TRBV3-1
CATSHPGEKTYEQYF,TGTGCCACCTCACACCCAGGGGAAAAGACCTACGAGCAGTACTTC,-,-,TRBJ2-7,TRBV19
CASRGQGEAQYF,TGTGCCAGCAGGGGACAGGGGGAGGCCCAGTACTTC,many,TRBD1,TRBJ2-5,TRBV28
CASLGQPGNQPQHF,TGTGCCAGCTTGGGGCAACCTGGCAATCAGCCCCAGCATTTT,many,-,TRBJ1-5,TRBV2
CTSSRDRGYGSSTEAFF,TGTACCAGCTCAAGGGACAGGGGGTATGGGTCCTCCACTGAAGCTTTCTTT,-,TRBD1,TRBJ1-1,TRBV18